A single sample gave rise to the 25 T cell receptor beta chains below, sequenced in a study of CD8+CD57+ T cells in acquired aplastic anemia. Genomic DNA, the template, was used for profiling of the TCR beta VDJ and CDR3. In TCRdb, the reads were re-called with MiXCR into one record per CDR3 protein. The repertoire consists of 200,000 to 250,000 distinct CDR3 sequences, with about a third occurring once and the leading ten covering 1% to 1.3%. The specimen sequenced was sorted CD4+, CD8+, or CD8+CD57+ T cells (not recorded which) from PBMCs. These receptor sequences come from a human donor in good health, serving as a control.

This clonotype was seen more than once but under ten times. The chain employs TRBV18 and TRBJ1-3, with no clear D. Germline V gene data show CDR1 as KGHSH and CDR2 as LQKENI. The CDR3 sequence is 15 residues long. V lost 2 bases, J lost 2 bases, and 10 bases lay in between. The CDR3 DNA reads as TGTGCCAGCTCACCAAAGAGTGGGACTGGAAACACCATATATTTT. Its protein is CASSPKSGTGNTIYF.

This chain uses TRBV2 with TRBJ2-1; D perhaps matches TRBD1 (5 bases). Per the germline V gene, CDR1 is SNHLY and CDR2 is FYNNEI. V lost 4 bases, J lost 7 bases, and 14 bases lay in between. The CDR3 sequence is 14 residues long. CDR3 in DNA: TGTGCCAGCAGTGGAAGGGGTTTGGCAAATGAGCAGTTCTTC. This encodes CASSGRGLANEQFF.

The V and J genes are TRBV6-1 and TRBJ1-1; D is undetermined. The germline gives CDR1 MNHNS, CDR2 SASEGT. This CDR3 has 11 amino acids. V lost 7 bases and J lost 5, with 8 bases in between. This chain's CDR3 is CASKAGTEAFF. In DNA form, the CDR3 reads TGTGCCAGCAAGGCCGGGACTGAAGCTTTCTTT.

This clonotype was seen at least ten times. CDR3 bases: TGTGCCATCAGTGAGTCCACAGGCCCTCCGACACCCCTCCACTTT. This encodes CAISESTGPPTPLHF. J is TRBJ1-6 and V is TRBV10-3; possible D gene TRBD1, 5 bases. The CDR3 loop spans 15 amino acids. Germline CDR1 ENHRY, CDR2 SYGVKD. V dropped 0 bases and J dropped 11 bases, with 14 bases sitting between them.

This clonotype was detected ten times or more. The J gene is TRBJ1-1, the V gene TRBV7-2, with D hard to call. The V gene lost 1 base and the J gene lost 7 bases, with 7 bases spanning the gap. In germline, CDR1 is SGHTA, CDR2 FQGNSA. The CDR3 spans 12 residues. CDR3 amino acids: CASSLEWGEAFF. DNA for the CDR3: TGTGCCAGCAGCTTAGAATGGGGTGAAGCTTTCTTT.

The chain uses TRBV6-1 and TRBJ2-1; 7 bases are a match to TRBD1. The CDR3 runs 14 residues. In germline, CDR1 is MNHNS, CDR2 SASEGT. J gave up 2 bases and V 8 bases, and 6 bases lay outside the gene matches. CDR3 bases: TGTGCCAGCCTACCCGGGACAGCCTACAATGAGCAGTTCTTC. Its protein product is CASLPGTAYNEQFF.

Only one count was recorded for this clonotype. The genes are TRBV7-2 and TRBJ1-1; D remains ambiguous. This CDR3 is 14 amino acids long. CDR1 is SGHTA and CDR2 is FQGNSA in the germline V gene. V dropped 5 bases and J dropped 3 bases, with 13 bases sitting between them. The CDR3 protein is CASSIRTDYTEAFF. In DNA form, the CDR3 reads TGTGCCAGCAGCATTAGGACTGATTACACTGAAGCTTTCTTT.

V usage is TRBV3-1 and J usage is TRBJ1-1, with D unclear. The CDR3 consists of 17 residues. V was shortened by 1 base and J by 1 base, with 16 bases between the two germline ends. Germline lookup yields CDR1 LGHDT and CDR2 YNNKEL (reference sequence). The CDR3 DNA sequence: TGTGCCAGCAGCCAAGGAGGTTGGGCCTATGCGAACACTGAAGCTTTCTTT. Its protein product is CASSQGGWAYANTEAFF.

V usage is TRBV2 and J usage is TRBJ1-1; the D is unclear. Germline assignment: CDR1 SNHLY and CDR2 FYNNEI. The CDR3 spans 14 residues. Trimming took 5 bases from V and 6 from J, leaving 16 bases between them. CDR3 residues: CASSTEPLRAEAFF. CDR3 nucleotide sequence: TGTGCCAGCAGTACAGAGCCCCTGCGGGCTGAAGCTTTCTTT.

This clonotype was recorded only once. The chain uses TRBV6-1 and TRBJ1-2; TRBD1 aligns across 8 bases. The CDR3 extends over 16 amino acids. Trimming cost V 5 bases and J 1 base; bases outside gene matches: 9. In germline, CDR1 is MNHNS, CDR2 SASEGT. In DNA, the CDR3 is TGTGCCAGCAGTCGGACAGGGATTTTGGATAACTATGGCTACACCTTC. Protein: CASSRTGILDNYGYTF.

This clonotype was picked up many times. The chain is built from TRBV7-2 and TRBJ1-2, with 7 bases identical to TRBD1. V lost 5 bases to trimming and J lost 4 bases; unmatched junction nucleotides: 10. Germline values: CDR1 SGHTA, CDR2 FQGNSA. The CDR3 is made up of 15 amino acids. CDR3 sequence reads: CASSIRDRSFYGYTF. Here the CDR3 DNA reads TGTGCCAGCAGCATCCGGGACAGATCATTCTATGGCTACACCTTC.

This clonotype occurred many times. The gene calls are TRBV20-1 and TRBJ1-3; no clear D gene. CDR3 length: 15 amino acids. Germline-derived CDR1 and CDR2 are DFQATT and SNEGSKA (reference sequence). Trimming pared 0 bases from V and 1 base from J, leaving 10 bases between. This CDR3 reads CSARDDTSSGNTIYF. DNA of the CDR3: TGCAGTGCTAGAGATGACACCTCTTCTGGAAACACCATATATTTT.

This clonotype was recorded many times. One end of the junction fails to match germline, which may point to a read error. The chain uses TRBV5-8 and TRBJ2-7, with no clear D. Germline CDR1 SGHTS, CDR2 YDEGEE. The CDR3 has 13 residues. This chain's CDR3 is CASSLAASAEKVF. The CDR3 DNA sequence: TGTGCCAGCAGCTTGGCCGCATCGGCAGAAAAGGTCTTC. The full variable domain, rest sourced from reference TRBV5-8 and TRBJ2-7, is EAGVTQSPTHLIKTRGQQATLRCSPISGHTSVYWYQQALGLGLQFLLWYDEGEERNRGNFPPRFSGRQFPNYSSELNVNALELEDSALYLCASSLAASAEKVFGPGTRLTVT.

This clonotype was seen only a few times. For the CDR3, the DNA is TGTGCCAGCTCACAGAGCAGGGAGGAAGCTTTCTTT. Its translation: CASSQSREEAFF. The rearrangement links TRBV18 to TRBJ1-1; possibly TRBD1 for D (5 bases). CDR3 size: 12 residues. Looked up from germline, CDR1 is KGHSH and CDR2 is LQKENI. V was pared by 4 bases and J by 8 bases, with 11 bases between. Variable domain in full (rest from reference TRBV18 and TRBJ1-1): NAGVMQNPRHLVRRRGQEARLRCSPMKGHSHVYWYRQLPEEGLKFMVYLQKENIIDESGMPKERFSAEFPKEGPSILRIQQVVRGDSAAYFCASSQSREEAFFGQGTRLTVV.

This clonotype was seen repeatedly, ten times or more. V gene TRBV4-1 combines with J gene TRBJ2-7; 8 bases line up with TRBD2. The V segment lost 1 base and the J segment 6 bases; nucleotides outside the gene matches: 5. The CDR3 length is 14 residues. Germline assignment: CDR1 MGHRA and CDR2 YSYEKL. This CDR3 reads CASSQAGGPPEQYF. Written as DNA, the CDR3 is TGCGCCAGCAGCCAAGCGGGAGGGCCTCCCGAGCAGTACTTC.

The table lists this clonotype with many counts. This chain links TRBV7-8 with TRBJ1-5; TRBD1 aligns across 7 bases. The ends lost 6 bases at V and 11 bases at J; junction bases unmatched: 10. Per germline, CDR1 SGHVS and CDR2 FQNEAQ. There are 13 residues in the CDR3. The CDR3 DNA is TGTGCCAGCAGTTGGACAGGCCTCGCAGCCCAGCATTTT. This codes for CASSWTGLAAQHF.

Ten or more counts support this clonotype. The gene calls are TRBV7-8 and TRBJ2-7; 10 bases are shared with TRBD2. This CDR3 comprises 15 residues. Trimming at V came to 4 bases and at J to 2 bases, leaving 5 bases not matched to a gene. Germline V lookup: CDR1 SGHVS, CDR2 FQNEAQ. In DNA, the CDR3 is TGTGCCAGCAGCTGGTCTAGCGGGAGTCCCTACGAGCAGTACTTC. Its translation is CASSWSSGSPYEQYF. Drawing the rest from reference TRBV7-8 and TRBJ2-7, the complete variable domain is GAGVSQSPRYKVAKRGQDVALRCDPISGHVSLFWYQQALGQGPEFLTYFQNEAQLDKSGLPSDRFFAERPEGSVSTLKIQRTQQEDSAVYLCASSWSSGSPYEQYFGPGTRLTVT.

This clonotype has a count of ten or more. V usage is TRBV12-3 or TRBV12-4 and J usage is TRBJ1-2; D gene ambiguous. Trimming stripped 5 bases from V and 5 bases from J, with 15 bases between. The CDR3 contains 14 residues. For the CDR3, the DNA is TGTGCCAGCAGTCTAAATATAGACTATTATGGCTACACCTTC. This sequence encodes CASSLNIDYYGYTF.

The rearrangement uses TRBV7-8 and TRBJ2-2; 9 bases agree with TRBD1. Germline V gives CDR1 SGHVS, CDR2 FQNEAQ. The CDR3 is 15 amino acids. Losses at the gene ends were 4 bases for V and 1 base for J; bases not matched to a gene: 1. CDR3 loop: CASSSGQGNTGELFF. CDR3 coding DNA: TGTGCCAGCAGCTCGGGACAGGGGAACACCGGGGAGCTGTTTTTT.

This clonotype is labeled medium-sized (0.01 to 0.1%). The rearrangement links TRBV7-8 to TRBJ2-5, with D unresolved. Germline assignment: CDR1 SGHVS and CDR2 FQNEAQ. The CDR3 loop spans 13 amino acids. V was cut by 3 bases and J by 3 bases, with 8 bases left in between. In nucleotides, the CDR3 is TGTGCCAGCAGCTTTACGGTGGAAGAGACCCAGTACTTC. It is translated as CASSFTVEETQYF.

Concerning this clonotype itself: A read error may explain this, as a much larger clone is one base away. This CDR3 fails to terminate in the conserved phenylalanine or tryptophan, so it likely reflects a read error. The chain couples TRBV5-1 to TRBJ2-5; the D gene is possibly TRBD1 (5 bases). The V gene's germline CDR1 is SGHRS and CDR2 YFSETQ. The CDR3 totals 13 residues. V gave up 4 bases and J gave up 4 bases, with 11 bases separating them. The CDR3 loop is CASSIRVRETQYL. Written as DNA, the CDR3 is TGCGCCAGCAGCATCAGGGTTCGAGAGACCCAGTACCTC.

The CDR3 region has the DNA TGCAGTGCTGGGACTAGCGGGGGACAAAACATTCAGTACTTC. Translating it yields CSAGTSGGQNIQYF. This sequence joins TRBV20-1 and TRBJ2-4, with 14 bases that match TRBD2. This CDR3 is built from 14 residues. Germline V gene lookup returns CDR1 DFQATT and CDR2 SNEGSKA (reference sequence). V lost 5 bases to trimming and J lost 5 bases; unmatched junction nucleotides: 2.

This clonotype has just a few counts. This chain joins TRBV9 and TRBJ1-6, with D hard to call. Germline CDR1 SGDLS, CDR2 YYNGEE. The CDR3 totals 14 residues. V was cut by 0 bases and J by 7 bases, with 8 bases left in between. The CDR3 DNA sequence: TGTGCCAGCAGCGTAGTGGCAGAAAATTCACCCCTCCACTTT. It yields the protein CASSVVAENSPLHF.

V usage is TRBV28 and J usage is TRBJ1-1; 7 bases are a match to TRBD1. This CDR3 spans 16 amino acids. From germline, CDR1 is MDHEN and CDR2 SYDVKM. Unmatched junction bases numbered 13, after V lost 9 bases and J lost 0 bases. CDR3 sequence reads: CASTTMTGTMNTEAFF. In DNA, the CDR3 is TGTGCCAGTACGACTATGACAGGGACCATGAACACTGAAGCTTTCTTT.

The rearrangement uses TRBV2 and TRBJ1-2; 9 bases are a match to TRBD1. Trimming cost V 3 bases and J 3 bases; bases outside gene matches: 2. The V gene's germline CDR1 is SNHLY and CDR2 FYNNEI. The CDR3 length is 14 residues. CDR3 protein: CASSEGTGHYGYTF. Here the CDR3 DNA reads TGTGCCAGCAGTGAGGGGACAGGGCACTATGGCTACACCTTC.